The 14 T cell receptor beta chains below come from one sample, sequenced in a study of T cell repertoires in cytomegalovirus infection. Their specific antigens are unknown. In TCRdb, the reads were re-called with MiXCR into one record per CDR3 protein. In the table there are roughly 120,000 distinct CDR3 sequences, 25% to 30% of which are singletons. The specimen comprised CD8+ T cells from cultured PBMCs, sampled from culture after CMV antigen stimulation. The receptors were sampled from a human donor in good health (CMV status not recorded). Some clones in this sample may be carry-over from other donors' samples.

This clonotype was counted a few times. The genes are TRBV6-2 or TRBV6-3 and TRBJ2-1; D not certain. V was clipped by 3 bases and J by 7 bases, with 10 bases between them. The CDR3 totals 13 residues. Germline-derived CDR1 and CDR2 are MNHEY and SVGEGT. CDR3 region: CASSYYRMNEQFF. The CDR3 DNA follows: TGTGCCAGCAGTTATTATCGGATGAATGAGCAGTTCTTC.

A word on this clonotype: A much larger clone lies a single base off, so this may be a read error. This likely comes from a read error, as the CDR3 has no conserved phenylalanine or tryptophan at its end. The gene calls are TRBV27 and TRBJ1-1, with D tentatively TRBD1 (5 bases). Trimming removed 4 bases from V and 1 base from J, with 13 bases in between. The germline V gene encodes CDR1 MNHEY and CDR2 SMNVEV (reference sequence). This CDR3 comprises 15 residues. The CDR3 region has the DNA TGTGCCAGCAGTTCCCATGTGACAGCGAACACTGAAGCTTTCATT. Protein sequence: CASSSHVTANTEAFI.

The table lists this clonotype with a few counts. The chain is built from TRBV27 and TRBJ1-2; D might be TRBD1 (5 bases). CDR3 length: 12 amino acids. The germline CDR1 and CDR2 sequences are MNHEY and SMNVEV (reference sequence). With 10 bases removed from V and 6 bases from J, the gap between germline ends came to 15 bases. CDR3 loop: CATWGGSNGYTF. CDR3 sequence (DNA): TGTGCCACGTGGGGGGGAAGTAATGGCTACACCTTC.

The chain has TRBV6-5 and TRBJ2-2; 9 bases are shared with TRBD2. The CDR3 totals 15 residues. The V gene end was trimmed by 7 bases and the J gene end by 4 bases; junction bases not matched to a gene: 7. Germline CDR1 is MNHEY and CDR2 is SVGAGI. CDR3 nucleotide sequence: TGTGCCAGCAAAGCCGGGACTAGCCCCACCGGGGAGCTGTTTTTT. Protein product: CASKAGTSPTGELFF.

This clonotype was counted a few times. This chain links TRBV12-3 or TRBV12-4 with TRBJ2-4; D possibly matches TRBD1 or TRBD2 (5 bases each). V gave up 5 bases and J gave up 4 bases, with 18 bases separating them. The CDR3 sequence is 16 residues long. The DNA of the CDR3 is TGTGCCAGCAGTACTTCAACCGGGACGGCAAAAAACATTCAGTACTTC. Translated, it gives CASSTSTGTAKNIQYF.

This clonotype came up a few times. V and J are TRBV11-2 and TRBJ1-1; no clear D. Germline V lookup: CDR1 SGHAT, CDR2 FQNNGV. This CDR3 region has 14 residues. Between the trimmed V and J ends, which lost 1 base and 7 bases, there was a span of 13 bases. CDR3 nucleotides: TGTGCCAGCAGCTTAGCGGGGAATCGGAATGAAGCTTTCTTT. Translation gives CASSLAGNRNEAFF.

This clonotype was observed a few times. The chain combines TRBV12-3 or TRBV12-4 with TRBJ1-5; D is undetermined. Trimming cost V 3 bases and J 5 bases, with 8 bases left between them. CDR3 size: 13 residues. CDR3 DNA: TGTGCCAGCAGTTTTGGAGGGTATCAGCCCCAGCATTTT. Translating it yields CASSFGGYQPQHF.

This clonotype was detected only a few times. The chain joins TRBV12-3 or TRBV12-4 to TRBJ2-7; 7 bases are a match to TRBD1. The CDR3 sequence is 15 residues long. V trimming: 5 bases; J trimming: 2 bases; junction bases outside the gene matches: 9. DNA of the CDR3: TGTGCCAGCAGTAACAGGGGCGAGGGGCCCTACGAGCAGTACTTC. This translates into CASSNRGEGPYEQYF.

This clonotype appeared a few times. V gene TRBV4-2 combines with J gene TRBJ1-1; possibly TRBD1 for D (5 bases). Trimming took off 1 base at V and 5 bases at J, with 5 bases between the two ends. The CDR3 loop spans 12 amino acids. The germline gives CDR1 LGHNA, CDR2 YNFKEQ. DNA of the CDR3: TGTGCCAGCAGCCAAGGACAGACTGAAGCTTTCTTT. As protein: CASSQGQTEAFF.

The chain links TRBV6-4 to TRBJ2-3; TRBD1 might be the D (5 bases). V shed 0 bases and J shed 0 bases, with 7 bases lying between them. The CDR3 length is 15 residues. Germline V gene data show CDR1 as MRHNA and CDR2 as SNTAGT. The CDR3 spells CASSDSPGSTDTQYF. Here the CDR3 DNA reads TGTGCCAGCAGTGACTCGCCAGGGAGCACAGATACGCAGTATTTT.

The chain links TRBV24-1 to TRBJ2-1, with 9 bases lining up with TRBD1. Germline trimming cut 7 bases from V and 4 bases from J; bases unmatched to any gene: 1. This CDR3 has 13 amino acids. In germline, CDR1 is KGHDR, CDR2 SFDVKD. The chain's CDR3 is CATRQGAYNEQFF. The CDR3 DNA follows: TGTGCCACCAGACAGGGGGCGTACAATGAGCAGTTCTTC.

The chain combines TRBV12-3 or TRBV12-4 with TRBJ2-1; 12 nucleotides line up with TRBD2. Losses at the gene ends were 5 bases for V and 13 bases for J; bases not matched to a gene: 18. The CDR3 is 17 amino acids. The CDR3 coding sequence is TGTGCCAGCAGTCCCGTTCCAATAGAACTAGCGGGGGGTAATCAGTTCTTC. Its translation: CASSPVPIELAGGNQFF.

This clonotype came up a few times. The rearrangement links TRBV20-1 to TRBJ1-1; D is possibly TRBD1 (5 bases). The V end was cut by 5 bases, the J end by 8 bases, with 18 bases between. Germline V gene sequence: CDR1 DFQATT, CDR2 SNEGSKA (reference sequence). This CDR3 has 13 residues. Written as DNA, the CDR3 is TGCAGTGCTCCTACCGAGGGGATGTTGGAAGCTTTCTTT. Translated, it gives CSAPTEGMLEAFF.

This chain links TRBV12-3 or TRBV12-4 with TRBJ2-3; 7 positions agree with TRBD2. This CDR3 spans 17 amino acids. V lost 1 base to trimming and J lost 4 bases; unmatched junction nucleotides: 11. The CDR3 sequence: CASSLGGGGPGPDTQYF. The CDR3 DNA sequence: TGTGCCAGCAGTTTAGGTGGGGGGGGACCGGGGCCAGATACGCAGTATTTT.